Presented here are 24 T cell receptor beta chains from one specimen sequenced in a study of early T cells in non-severe SARS-CoV-2 infection. TCRdb reprocessed the 5' RACE reads with MiXCR, giving one entry per CDR3 protein. The data show approximately 97,000 distinct CDR3 sequences, with approximately 11% seen just once and just over 4.5% held by the top ten. The sample in question was whole blood, obtained at baseline. The receptors come from an adult who was a healthcare worker with PCR-confirmed SARS-CoV-2 infection or an uninfected control (not recorded which).

This rearrangement joins TRBV15 to TRBJ2-2, with 10 bases fitting TRBD2. The CDR3 sequence is 18 residues long. CDR1 and CDR2 from the germline V gene are LNHNV and YYDKDF (reference sequence). Trimming removed 4 bases from V and 3 bases from J; junction bases left unmatched: 11. The chain's CDR3 is CATSIFLGLAGDTGELFF. In nucleotides, the CDR3 is TGTGCCACCAGCATCTTCCTCGGGCTAGCGGGAGACACCGGGGAGCTGTTTTTT.

DNA for the CDR3: TGCAGTGCTAGGATTGGGGAGGAGCAGTACTTC. Translated, it gives CSARIGEEQYF. V gene TRBV20-1 combines with J gene TRBJ2-7; D perhaps matches TRBD2 (5 bases). Per the germline V gene, CDR1 is DFQATT and CDR2 is SNEGSKA (reference sequence). V shed 3 bases and J shed 7 bases, with 10 bases lying between them. This CDR3 has 11 residues.

CDR3 nucleotides: TGCAGTGCTAGAGGGCGGGGGGGCCGATCAGAAACCTACGAGCAGTACTTC. It translates to CSARGRGGRSETYEQYF. The chain couples TRBV20-1 to TRBJ2-7; 9 bases line up with TRBD2. The V gene's germline CDR1 is DFQATT and CDR2 SNEGSKA (reference sequence). V was pared by 1 base and J by 2 bases, with 12 bases of the junction left unmatched. The CDR3 totals 17 residues.

This clonotype showed up many times. V usage is TRBV27 and J usage is TRBJ1-1, with 7 bases lining up with TRBD1. The V and J ends lost 6 bases and 10 bases, in that order; junction bases with no gene match: 14. This CDR3 spans 14 amino acids. Germline loops: CDR1 MNHEY, CDR2 SMNVEV (reference sequence). CDR3 DNA sequence: TGTGCCAGCAGCCCCCGGGACAGTATTGGAGGAGCTTTCTTT. This sequence encodes CASSPRDSIGGAFF.

The table lists this clonotype with many counts. The chain has TRBV29-1 and TRBJ2-5; D gene ambiguous. Trimming took off 5 bases at V and 3 bases at J, with 4 bases between the two ends. CDR1 and CDR2 from the germline V gene are SQVTM and ANQGSEA. This CDR3 is built from 10 residues. The CDR3 DNA sequence: TGCAGCGTTTATGAAGAGACCCAGTACTTC. Translating gives CSVYEETQYF.

The rearrangement joins TRBV2 to TRBJ2-1, with unresolved D. Trimming left V 7 bases short and J 7 bases short, with 14 bases between. CDR3 length: 13 amino acids. Germline CDR1 reads SNHLY; CDR2 reads FYNNEI. The CDR3 DNA reads TGTGCCAGCATCAGAGGTCCTGTTAATGAGCAGTTCTTC. Translation: CASIRGPVNEQFF.

This clonotype was observed many times. The V call is TRBV7-3, the J call TRBJ1-1; tentative D call: TRBD1 (5 bases). This CDR3 contains 13 residues. The V and J ends lost 4 bases and 11 bases respectively, with 17 bases between them. Germline lookup yields CDR1 SGHTA and CDR2 FQGTGA. The CDR3 sequence is CASSSSGVNGAFF. For the CDR3, the DNA is TGTGCCAGCAGCTCGTCGGGGGTGAACGGTGCTTTCTTT.

V usage is TRBV7-2 and J usage is TRBJ2-4; D not resolved. CDR3 length: 15 amino acids. Germline CDR1 reads SGHTA; CDR2 reads FQGNSA. The germline V and J ends were trimmed by 2 bases and 0 bases, with 8 bases remaining between them. The CDR3 protein is CASSLRLLAKNIQYF. The CDR3 bases are TGTGCCAGCAGCTTAAGGCTACTAGCCAAAAACATTCAGTACTTC.

This clonotype showed up just a few times. The J gene is TRBJ1-5, the V gene TRBV20-1; D is unclear. This CDR3 is built from 18 residues. CDR1 is DFQATT and CDR2 is SNEGSKA in the germline V gene (reference sequence). V lost 0 bases, J lost 7 bases, and 25 bases lay in between. As DNA, the CDR3 is TGCAGTGCTAGAGATCGTTCGATCGGCAATAGCCGGGCCCAGCCCCAGCATTTT. Translating it yields CSARDRSIGNSRAQPQHF.

V gene TRBV9 combines with J gene TRBJ2-2, with a tentative D call TRBD1 (5 bases). The ends were cut back, 4 bases at V and 0 bases at J, with 13 bases in the middle. Germline CDR1 SGDLS, CDR2 YYNGEE. The CDR3 spans 16 residues. CDR3 coding DNA: TGTGCCAGCAGCCCAGGCCAGACAGCGAACACCGGGGAGCTGTTTTTT. This codes for CASSPGQTANTGELFF.

J is TRBJ2-1 and V is TRBV7-3; TRBD1 or TRBD2 may be the D gene (5 bases each). Trimming removed 8 bases from V and 1 base from J, with 12 bases in between. Germline CDR1 and CDR2: SGHTA and FQGTGA. The CDR3 spans 14 residues. The CDR3 DNA reads TGTGCCAGCTCCCGGGACCAGTCCTACAATGAGCAGTTCTTC. It yields the protein CASSRDQSYNEQFF.

The chain joins TRBV2 to TRBJ2-5; D remains ambiguous. Germline CDR1 and CDR2: SNHLY and FYNNEI. This CDR3 is 10 amino acids long. Trimming left V 6 bases short and J 4 bases short, with 3 bases between. The CDR3 DNA is TGTGCCAGCAGAGTAGAGACCCAGTACTTC. Residues: CASRVETQYF.

This clonotype was recorded many times. The chain uses TRBV5-1 and TRBJ2-1; TRBD1 or TRBD2 may be the D gene (6 bases each). V lost 4 bases, J lost 9 bases, and 26 bases lay in between. Germline V gene lookup returns CDR1 SGHRS and CDR2 YFSETQ. This CDR3 contains 17 residues. The CDR3 reads CASSPPLGGSLQGEQFF. The CDR3 DNA sequence: TGCGCCAGCAGCCCTCCACTTGGGGGGAGCCTACAGGGTGAGCAGTTCTTC.

CDR3 nucleotide sequence: TGTGCCAGCAGCGCCTTTCTAGCGGGGTATCAAGAGACCCAGTACTTC. Its translation: CASSAFLAGYQETQYF. The rearrangement links TRBV12-3 or TRBV12-4 to TRBJ2-5; 9 nucleotides agree with TRBD2. This CDR3 has 16 amino acids. V trimming: 6 bases; J trimming: 2 bases; junction bases outside the gene matches: 10.

V is TRBV20-1 and J is TRBJ2-4, with no clear D. The CDR3 consists of 14 residues. Germline-derived CDR1 and CDR2 are DFQATT and SNEGSKA (reference sequence). Trimming pared 3 bases from V and 8 bases from J, leaving 17 bases between. The chain's CDR3 is CSARPDARFDIQYF. For the CDR3, the DNA is TGCAGTGCTAGGCCAGACGCTAGGTTCGACATTCAGTACTTC.

This clonotype was picked up a small number of times. The genes are TRBV20-1 and TRBJ1-3; D gene uncertain. CDR1 and CDR2 (germline): DFQATT, SNEGSKA (reference sequence). This CDR3 region has 15 residues. V was clipped by 0 bases and J by 4 bases, with 13 bases between them. The CDR3 nucleotides read TGCAGTGCTAGAGATCTGGCCCGGCCCGGAAACACCATATATTTT. As protein: CSARDLARPGNTIYF.

This clonotype was seen ten or more times. This chain connects TRBV29-1 to TRBJ2-7; D possibly corresponds to TRBD2 (5 bases). Trimming pared 4 bases from V and 6 bases from J, leaving 16 bases between. Germline-derived CDR1 and CDR2 are SQVTM and ANQGSEA. The CDR3 contains 13 residues. CDR3 region: CSVVRTVRGEQYF. CDR3 DNA sequence: TGCAGCGTTGTTAGGACTGTCCGGGGCGAGCAGTACTTC.

This clonotype was detected ten times or more. The CDR3: CASSAPARGRYEQFF. CDR3 in DNA: TGTGCCAGCAGCGCACCCGCCAGGGGGCGGTATGAGCAGTTCTTC. This chain uses TRBV7-2 with TRBJ2-1; 8 bases match TRBD1. Trimming at V came to 5 bases and at J to 8 bases, leaving 11 bases not matched to a gene. This CDR3 contains 15 residues. CDR1 SGHTA and CDR2 FQGNSA come from the germline V gene.

The chain uses TRBV6-5 and TRBJ1-1; D is unclear. The CDR3 is made up of 13 amino acids. V lost 0 bases, J lost 7 bases, and 9 bases lay in between. Looked up from germline, CDR1 is MNHEY and CDR2 is SVGAGI. This chain's CDR3 is CASSYSGMLEAFF. The CDR3 DNA follows: TGTGCCAGCAGTTACTCAGGCATGCTTGAAGCTTTCTTT.

Many counts were recorded for this clonotype. This rearrangement joins TRBV19 to TRBJ2-7; D is possibly TRBD1 or TRBD2 (5 bases each). The V gene lost 6 bases and the J gene lost 3 bases, with 15 bases spanning the gap. CDR3 length equals 14 residues. The V gene's germline CDR1 is LNHDA and CDR2 SQIVND (reference sequence). CDR3 protein: CASSPGPGSYEQYF. DNA for the CDR3: TGTGCCAGTAGCCCGGGACCAGGGAGCTACGAGCAGTACTTC.

The V gene is TRBV20-1, the J gene TRBJ2-3; the match to TRBD2 covers 7 bases. This CDR3 region has 13 residues. Trimming removed 1 base from V and 4 bases from J; junction bases left unmatched: 2. Germline V CDR1 and CDR2: DFQATT, SNEGSKA (reference sequence). The CDR3 protein is CSARASGADTQYF. CDR3 DNA: TGCAGTGCTAGAGCCAGCGGGGCAGATACGCAGTATTTT.

V and J are TRBV27 and TRBJ1-1; TRBD1 matches 9 bases. Germline CDR1 is MNHEY and CDR2 is SMNVEV (reference sequence). The CDR3 is 15 residues long. J gave up 6 bases and V 7 bases, and 12 bases lay outside the gene matches. CDR3 sequence (DNA): TGTGCCAGCAACCCCGGACAGGGGTCCGGGCCTGAAGCTTTCTTT. As protein: CASNPGQGSGPEAFF.

At least ten counts were recorded for this clonotype. J is TRBJ2-7 and V is TRBV5-1; no clear D gene. Trimming shortened V by 1 base and J by 2 bases, and 16 bases separated the two germline ends. In germline, CDR1 is SGHRS, CDR2 YFSETQ. This CDR3 has 16 residues. The CDR3 sequence is CASSLKVGQLTYEQYF. Written as DNA, the CDR3 is TGCGCCAGCAGCTTGAAGGTAGGGCAGCTTACCTACGAGCAGTACTTC.

The chain uses TRBV5-1 and TRBJ2-6; D is undetermined. The CDR3 contains 15 residues. Trimming took 4 bases from V and 3 from J, leaving 11 bases between them. Germline values: CDR1 SGHRS, CDR2 YFSETQ. The CDR3 reads CASSPVNFGANVLTF. The CDR3 coding sequence is TGCGCCAGCAGCCCCGTTAACTTTGGGGCCAACGTCCTGACTTTC.